This paragraph reports one TCR beta chain. The data were taken from a study of graft-versus-host responses after intestinal transplantation. Overall study: Each transplant was multivisceral, liver-intestinal, or isolated intestinal.

This table comes from immunoSEQ multiplex PCR, and its TCRdb copy is limited to in-frame clones, with some not included. This sample yields over 1,400 clones, of which 92% are seen a single time; roughly 7.9% belongs to the top ten. Trimming removed 5 bases at V and 1 base at J, with 15 bases between. The CDR3 has 15 residues. Germline V lookup: CDR1 SGHRS, CDR2 YFSETQ. The J gene is TRBJ1-2, the V gene TRBV5-1; maybe TRBD1 (5 bases). This material consisted of PBMCs, taken 8 days after intestinal transplant. This TCR was recovered from a human patient who received an intestinal transplant, so some T cells may come from the graft donor. The CDR3 bases are TGCGCCAGCAGGACAGTTCTGGCGGGTAACTATGGCTACACCTTC. It codes for CASRTVLAGNYGYTF.